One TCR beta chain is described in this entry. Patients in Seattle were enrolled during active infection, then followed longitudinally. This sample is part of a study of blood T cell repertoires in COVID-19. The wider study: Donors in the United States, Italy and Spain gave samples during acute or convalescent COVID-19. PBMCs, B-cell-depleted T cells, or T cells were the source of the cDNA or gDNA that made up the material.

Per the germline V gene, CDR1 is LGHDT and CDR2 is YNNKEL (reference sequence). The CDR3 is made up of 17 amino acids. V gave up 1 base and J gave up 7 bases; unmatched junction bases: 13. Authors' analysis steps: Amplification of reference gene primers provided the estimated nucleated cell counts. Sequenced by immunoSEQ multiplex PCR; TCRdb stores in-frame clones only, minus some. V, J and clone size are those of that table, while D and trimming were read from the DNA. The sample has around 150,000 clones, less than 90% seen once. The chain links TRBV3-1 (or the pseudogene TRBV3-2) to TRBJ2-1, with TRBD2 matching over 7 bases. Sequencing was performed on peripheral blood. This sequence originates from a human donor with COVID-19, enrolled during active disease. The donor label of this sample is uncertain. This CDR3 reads CASSQGGVRTSYNEQFF. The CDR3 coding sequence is TGTGCCAGCAGCCAAGGGGGGGTTAGGACTAGTTATAATGAGCAGTTCTTC.